This T cell receptor (beta chain) was captured by sequencing in a study of T cells in Graves' hyperthyroidism and ophthalmopathy. Study conclusions and caveats: In the blood, most expanded thyroid clonotypes above 0.001 appeared as well. Median prediction lead before ophthalmopathy onset was around 7 months with the model.

The CDR3 spans 14 residues. The V and J ends lost 5 bases and 6 bases, in that order; junction bases with no gene match: 8. Looked up from germline, CDR1 is GTSNPN and CDR2 is SVGIG (reference sequence). Exclusion of a patient resulted from uncontrolled infection, other autoimmune disease, pregnancy or lactation. Turning to this clonotype: Antigen: not known.

Template material for amplifying TCR beta CDR3 regions consisted of RNA transcripts. The HTBI primer set served for first-round RT-PCR of the TCR CDR3. From the multiplex PCR reads, TCRdb called clonotypes with MiXCR, one entry per CDR3 protein. The sample consists of hundreds of thousands of distinct CDR3 sequences, approximately 15% of them appearing once. The gene calls are TRBV30 and TRBJ1-5; TRBD1 agrees at 9 bases. This clonotype was sampled from a woman in her thirties or forties with Graves' ophthalmopathy. The specimen was blood. DNA for the CDR3: TGTGCCTGGGCCGGACAGGGGCAGGCTCAGCCCCAGCATTTT. It codes for CAWAGQGQAQPQHF.